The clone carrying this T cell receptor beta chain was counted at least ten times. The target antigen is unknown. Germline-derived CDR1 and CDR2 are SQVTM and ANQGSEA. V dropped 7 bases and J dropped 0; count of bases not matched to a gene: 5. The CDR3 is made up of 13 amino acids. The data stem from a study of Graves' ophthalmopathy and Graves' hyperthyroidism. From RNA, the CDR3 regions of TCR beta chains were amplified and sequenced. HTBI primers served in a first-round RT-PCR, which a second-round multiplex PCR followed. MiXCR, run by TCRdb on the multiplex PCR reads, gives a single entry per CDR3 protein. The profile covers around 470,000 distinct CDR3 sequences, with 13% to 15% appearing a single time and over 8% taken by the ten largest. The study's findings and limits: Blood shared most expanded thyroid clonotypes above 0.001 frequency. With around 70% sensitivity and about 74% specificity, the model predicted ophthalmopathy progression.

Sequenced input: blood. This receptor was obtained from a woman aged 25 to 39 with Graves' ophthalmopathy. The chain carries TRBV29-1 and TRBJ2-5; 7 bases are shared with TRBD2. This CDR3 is CSAKGGNQETQYF. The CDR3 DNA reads TGCAGCGCTAAGGGAGGGAACCAAGAGACCCAGTACTTC. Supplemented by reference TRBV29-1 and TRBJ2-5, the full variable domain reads SAVISQKPSRDICQRGTSLTIQCQVDSQVTMMFWYRQQPGQSLTLIATANQGSEATYESGFVIDKFPISRPNLTFSTLTVSNMSPEDSSIYLCSAKGGNQETQYFGPGTRLLVL.